This TCR beta chain originates from a study of blood T cell repertoires in COVID-19. In the study overall: The origin of the acute and convalescent COVID-19 samples was the United States, Italy and Spain. T cells, B-cell-depleted T cells, or PBMCs supplied cDNA or gDNA.

Original processing methods: The assay estimated nucleated cells by amplifying reference gene primers. Repertoires were generated with immunoSEQ multiplex PCR, while TCRdb's copy carries only in-frame clones and drops some. That table is the source of V, J and clone size, and D and trimming were worked out from the DNA. Of 390,000 or so clones listed, 90% were seen once; the top ten hold around 6.3%. From germline, CDR1 is SGHDN and CDR2 FVKESK. The CDR3 sequence is 18 residues long. V lost 0 bases to trimming and J lost 7 bases; unmatched junction nucleotides: 15. The sequence was obtained from a man aged 18 to 30 with active or convalescent COVID-19. The sample taken for sequencing was peripheral blood. The chain has TRBV14 and TRBJ2-1, with TRBD2 identical over 7 bases. The chain's CDR3 is CASSQDRGGSRFRNEQFF. CDR3 in DNA: TGTGCCAGCAGCCAAGATCGCGGCGGGAGTAGGTTTCGGAATGAGCAGTTCTTC.